A selection of T cell receptor beta chains follows, all from one sample in a study of OX40 agonist ivuxolimab in advanced cancers. TCRdb keeps only in-frame clones here, not all; method: immunoSEQ multiplex PCR. The table includes some 70,000 clones, 70% to 90% detected once. Sequences were derived from CD4+ or CD8+ T cells sorted from blood, sampled in a trial of the OX40 agonist ivuxolimab. The receptor source for this set is an adult with an advanced solid tumor such as melanoma, head and neck, liver or kidney cancer. Each CDR3 is given with its conserved first and last residue. A D gene is named only where the DNA matches it firmly. Some rows mark clone size as missing; the rest say once, few, many or name a class of expanded clone.

TGCAGTGCCGGGACGGGAGAGACCCAGTACTTC | CSAGTGETQYF | . | TRBJ2-5 | TRBV20-1 | 11 | .
TGTGCCAGCAGCTCTCAGGGGGTCTATGGCTACACCTTC | CASSSQGVYGYTF | . | TRBJ1-2 | TRBV7-9 | 13 | TRBD1
TGTGCCATCAGTGAGGTAGACAGGGCCAATCAGCCCCAGCATTTT | CAISEVDRANQPQHF | . | TRBJ1-5 | TRBV10-3 | 15 | TRBD1
TGTGCCACCTCGACAGGGGTTAATCAGCCCCAGCATTTT | CATSTGVNQPQHF | once | TRBJ1-5 | TRBV19 | 13 | TRBD1
TGTGCCAGCAGCCTTAACGGGGAAGCCTACAATGAGCAGTTCTTC | CASSLNGEAYNEQFF | . | TRBJ2-1 | TRBV5-4 | 15 | .
TGTGCCAGCTGGACGGGACAGGGAGGCGGCTACACCTTC | CASWTGQGGGYTF | . | TRBJ1-2 | TRBV5-6 | 13 | TRBD1
TGTGCCAGTAGGCTGGACAGGGGGAAGGCTGAAGCTTTCTTT | CASRLDRGKAEAFF | . | TRBJ1-1 | TRBV19 | 14 | TRBD1
TGTGCCAGCAGTCCCCAGACAGGGCCAAACACCATATATTTT | CASSPQTGPNTIYF | . | TRBJ1-3 | TRBV7-6 | 14 | TRBD1
TGCGCCAGCAGCTTACAGAGGAACACTGAAGCTTTCTTT | CASSLQRNTEAFF | . | TRBJ1-1 | TRBV5-1 | 13 | .
TGTGCCATCAGTGAAGGTCGACTTGGGGAGACCCAGTACTTC | CAISEGRLGETQYF | . | TRBJ2-5 | TRBV10-3 | 14 | .
TGTGCCAGTAGTAGCGATCGGGGGGTTGAAAAACTGTTTTTT | CASSSDRGVEKLFF | . | TRBJ1-4 | TRBV19 | 14 | .
TGTGCCAGCAGCTTAGTGGCAGGGGCGAACACTGAAGCTTTCTTT | CASSLVAGANTEAFF | . | TRBJ1-1 | TRBV11-3 | 15 | .
TGCGCCAGCAGCCTCGCGACAGGGAACTCCTACGAGCAGTACTTC | CASSLATGNSYEQYF | once | TRBJ2-7 | TRBV4-1 | 15 | TRBD1